This TCR beta chain was profiled in a study of blood T cell repertoires in COVID-19. Data came from immunoSEQ multiplex PCR; TCRdb stores just in-frame clones and leaves some out. The table has roughly 300,000 clones, around 84% seen once; the top ten hold approximately 4.1%. The CDR3 totals 17 residues. V was pared by 3 bases and J by 0 bases, with 14 bases between. Germline V gives CDR1 MDHEN, CDR2 SYDVKM. V usage is TRBV28 and J usage is TRBJ1-4; the D is unclear. Specimen: PBMCs or T cells enriched from blood (not recorded which). This receptor was obtained from a man aged 30 to 45 who had recovered from COVID-19. The CDR3 coding sequence is TGTGCCAGCAGTTTGCCAGCTGTGGGCGCAACTAATGAAAAACTGTTTTTT. This translates into CASSLPAVGATNEKLFF. The complete variable domain, with remaining parts taken from reference TRBV28 and TRBJ1-4, reads DVKVTQSSRYLVKRTGEKVFLECVQDMDHENMFWYRQDPGLGLRLIYFSYDVKMKEKGDIPEGYSVSREKKERFSLILESASTNQTSMYLCASSLPAVGATNEKLFFGSGTQLSVL.